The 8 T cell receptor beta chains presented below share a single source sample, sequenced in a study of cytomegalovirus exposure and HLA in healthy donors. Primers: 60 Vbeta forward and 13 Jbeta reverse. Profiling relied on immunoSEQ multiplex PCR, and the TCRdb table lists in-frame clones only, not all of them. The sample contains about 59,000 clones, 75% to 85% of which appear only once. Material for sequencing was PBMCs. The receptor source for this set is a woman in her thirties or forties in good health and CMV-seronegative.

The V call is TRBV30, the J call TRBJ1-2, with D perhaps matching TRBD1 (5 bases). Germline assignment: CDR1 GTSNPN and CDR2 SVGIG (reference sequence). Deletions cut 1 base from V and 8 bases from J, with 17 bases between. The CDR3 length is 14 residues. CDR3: CAWSALGGFVGYTF. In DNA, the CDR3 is TGTGCCTGGAGTGCACTCGGGGGGTTCGTCGGCTACACCTTC.

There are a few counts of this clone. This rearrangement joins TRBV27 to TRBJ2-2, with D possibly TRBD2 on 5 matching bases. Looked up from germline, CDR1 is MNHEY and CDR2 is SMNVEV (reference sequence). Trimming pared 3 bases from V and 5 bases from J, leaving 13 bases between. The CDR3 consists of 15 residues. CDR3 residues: CASSLLDPGTGELFF. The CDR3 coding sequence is TGTGCCAGCAGTTTGTTGGACCCGGGGACCGGGGAGCTGTTTTTT.

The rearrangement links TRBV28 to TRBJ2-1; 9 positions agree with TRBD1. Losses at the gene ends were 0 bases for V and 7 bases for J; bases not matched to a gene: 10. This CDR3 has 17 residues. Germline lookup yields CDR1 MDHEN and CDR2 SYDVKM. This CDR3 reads CASSLWGDRDGLNEQFF. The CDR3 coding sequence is TGTGCCAGCAGTTTATGGGGGGACAGGGATGGCTTGAATGAGCAGTTCTTC.

As DNA, the CDR3 is TGTGCCAGCAGCTTGGCAATTGGGACTCAGGGTGAGCAGTTCTTC. Protein sequence: CASSLAIGTQGEQFF. This chain uses TRBV5-4 with TRBJ2-1; possibly TRBD2 for D (6 bases). Trimming shortened V by 0 bases and J by 9 bases, and 16 bases separated the two germline ends. The CDR3 sequence is 15 residues long. Per germline, CDR1 SGHNT and CDR2 YYREEE (reference sequence).

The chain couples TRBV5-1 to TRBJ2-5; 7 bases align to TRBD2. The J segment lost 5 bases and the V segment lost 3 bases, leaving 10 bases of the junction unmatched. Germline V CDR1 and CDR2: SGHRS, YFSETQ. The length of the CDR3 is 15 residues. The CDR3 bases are TGCGCCAGCAGCTCGCGACTAGCCCTATCCGAGACCCAGTACTTC. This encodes CASSSRLALSETQYF.

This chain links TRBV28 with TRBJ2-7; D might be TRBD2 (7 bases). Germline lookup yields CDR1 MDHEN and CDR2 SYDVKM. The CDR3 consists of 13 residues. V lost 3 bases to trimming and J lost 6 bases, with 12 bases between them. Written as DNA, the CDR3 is TGTGCCAGCAGTTTGGGGGGGCAGGGCGAGCAGTACTTC. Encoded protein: CASSLGGQGEQYF. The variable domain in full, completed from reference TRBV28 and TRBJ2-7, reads DVKVTQSSRYLVKRTGEKVFLECVQDMDHENMFWYRQDPGLGLRLIYFSYDVKMKEKGDIPEGYSVSREKKERFSLILESASTNQTSMYLCASSLGGQGEQYFGPGTRLTVT.

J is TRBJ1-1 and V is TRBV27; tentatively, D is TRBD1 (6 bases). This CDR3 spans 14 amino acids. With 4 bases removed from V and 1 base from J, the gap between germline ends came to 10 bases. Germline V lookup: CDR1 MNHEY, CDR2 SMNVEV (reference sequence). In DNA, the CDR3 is TGTGCCAGCAGTTCGGACAGTTGGAACACTGAAGCTTTCTTT. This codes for CASSSDSWNTEAFF.

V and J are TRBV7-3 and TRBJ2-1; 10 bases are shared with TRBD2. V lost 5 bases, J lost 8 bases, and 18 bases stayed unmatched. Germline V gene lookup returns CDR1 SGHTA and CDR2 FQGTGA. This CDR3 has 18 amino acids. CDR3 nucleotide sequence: TGTGCCAGCAGCCTACACTCCGTCTCTAGCGGGAGTACGCATGAGCAGTTCTTC. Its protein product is CASSLHSVSSGSTHEQFF. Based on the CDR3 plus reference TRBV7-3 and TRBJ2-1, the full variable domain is GAGVSQTPSNKVTEKGKYVELRCDPISGHTALYWYRQSLGQGPEFLIYFQGTGAADDSGLPNDRFFAVRPEGSVSTLKIQRTERGDSAVYLCASSLHSVSSGSTHEQFFGPGTRLTVL.